Listed below are T cell receptor beta chains from one sample, sequenced in a study of beta chain features in type 1 diabetes. The method was immunoSEQ multiplex PCR; TCRdb's version includes in-frame clones alone and lacks a portion of them. The sample has 15,000 to 20,000 clones, around 50% seen once. The sequenced sample consisted of stem cell memory CD4+ T cells from blood. Receptors were obtained from a man between 18 and 35 years old in good health. CDR3s include the opening cysteine and the closing phenylalanine or tryptophan. The order of the fields is J gene, D gene, V gene, clone size, CDR3 DNA, CDR3 protein. D genes are given only for firm matches. Where a row states a size, it is once, few, many or the class of an expanded clone; other rows omit it.

>TRBJ2-2|TRBD2|TRBV11-2|-
TGTGCCAGCAGACCACTAGCGCGACAGCAGAACACCGGGGAGCTGTTTTTT
CASRPLARQQNTGELFF
>TRBJ2-1|TRBD2|TRBV10-3|few
TGTGCCATCAGTGATGGAATAGCGGGAAGCTACAATGAGCAGTTCTTC
CAISDGIAGSYNEQFF
>TRBJ2-5|-|TRBV30|few
TGTGCCTGTTCCCCAACGGGGTTCCAAGAGACCCAGTACTTC
CACSPTGFQETQYF
>TRBJ1-5|TRBD1|TRBV19|once
TGTGCCAGTAGCGGACAGGGGGCCGGGAATCAGCCCCAGCATTTT
CASSGQGAGNQPQHF
>TRBJ1-2|-|TRBV7-9|-
TGTGCCAGCAGCTTAGTCGTCAGGGAAGGTGGCTACACCTTC
CASSLVVREGGYTF
>TRBJ2-3|-|TRBV7-9|-
TGTGCCAGCAGCTTAGGCGGGTTCAGCACAGATACGCAGTATTTT
CASSLGGFSTDTQYF
>TRBJ2-7|-|TRBV30|-
TGTGCCTGGTCACGGGGCTACGAGCAGTACTTC
CAWSRGYEQYF
>TRBJ2-2|-|TRBV28|-
TGTGCCAGCAGTGTCTTCTCGACCGGGACTTTCAAACGCACCGGGGAGCTGTTTTTT
CASSVFSTGTFKRTGELFF
>TRBJ2-7|TRBD2|TRBV6-5|-
TGTGCCAGCAGCCAGACTAGCGGGACCTACGAGCAGTACTTC
CASSQTSGTYEQYF
>TRBJ1-2|-|TRBV30|few
TGTGCCTGGGACAGAGCTTTGAACTATGGCTACACCTTC
CAWDRALNYGYTF
>TRBJ2-3|-|TRBV30|few
TGTGCCTGGAGTCCCGGCACAGATACGCAGTATTTT
CAWSPGTDTQYF
>TRBJ1-2|-|TRBV2|-
TGTGCCAGCAGTACAGAAAGAAACAACTATGGCTACACCTTC
CASSTERNNYGYTF
>TRBJ2-5|TRBD2|TRBV30|few
TGTGCCTGGACCCCCAGCGGGAGCGAAGAGACCCAGTACTTC
CAWTPSGSEETQYF
>TRBJ1-2|-|TRBV14|-
TGTGCCAGCAGCCGTAGGCAGCGTCATAACTATGGCTACACCTTC
CASSRRQRHNYGYTF
>TRBJ2-7|TRBD1|TRBV28|medium-sized
TGTGCCAGCAGTTCTCCGGGACAGGGGGCCCACGAGCAGTACTTC
CASSSPGQGAHEQYF
>TRBJ1-5|TRBD1|TRBV6-6|-
TGTGCCAGCAGTTACTCCCAGGGACAGGGTTATCAGCCCCAGCATTTT
CASSYSQGQGYQPQHF
>TRBJ2-7|TRBD1|TRBV28|few
TGTGCCAGCAGTAAGTTGGGTGGACAGGGGGCGAGCGAGCAGTACTTC
CASSKLGGQGASEQYF
>TRBJ1-5|TRBD1|TRBV5-1|-
TGCGCCAGCAGCTTTGGGACAGGAGGCGGCAATCAGCCCCAGCATTTT
CASSFGTGGGNQPQHF
>TRBJ2-5|-|TRBV28|-
TGTGCCAGCAGTTTACCCCGGGGGGCCGGTGAGACCCAGTACTTC
CASSLPRGAGETQYF
>TRBJ1-5|-|TRBV7-8|few
TGTGCCAGCAGCTTAGTCAGCTTACAGGGTTTCAATCAGCCCCAGCATTTT
CASSLVSLQGFNQPQHF